By share, the clone carrying this T cell receptor (beta chain) counts as medium-sized. Its specificity is unknown. The data derive from a study of T and B cells in COVID-19 patients. Study-level background: Peripheral blood came from COVID-19 patients with active infection or after recovery. Study-level findings and limits: In COVID-19 patients, T cell receptor beta variable and joining gene use was reportedly strongly skewed. At recovery TRB diversity and richness exceeded healthy donors, after highly clonal active COVID-19 repertoires. Early severe-case samples and blood from mildly ill patients during symptoms were in short supply.

Blood genomic DNA input for TRB amplification was roughly 250-550 ng. Multiplex PCR with BIOMED2 TRB-A/B primer pools amplified TRB rearrangements. TCRdb analysed the multiplex PCR reads with MiXCR anew, one entry per CDR3 protein. The sample lists about 15,000 distinct CDR3 sequences, roughly a quarter occurring once. The germline gives CDR1 MNHEY, CDR2 SVGAGI. Between the trimmed V and J ends, which lost 8 bases and 6 bases, there was a span of 17 bases. The CDR3 runs 14 residues. The clonotype comes from a human donor who had recovered from COVID-19. What was sequenced was blood. The rearrangement joins TRBV6-5 to TRBJ2-1, with D perhaps matching TRBD2 (6 bases). The CDR3 is CASGFLATGNEQFF. CDR3 nucleotide sequence: TGTGCCAGCGGATTCCTAGCGACCGGCAATGAGCAGTTCTTC.